The 15 T cell receptor beta chains reported below all come from one sample, sequenced in a study of cytomegalovirus exposure and HLA in healthy donors. This table comes from immunoSEQ multiplex PCR, and its TCRdb copy is limited to in-frame clones, with some not included. The sample yields tens of thousands of clones, around 90% seen once. The sample consisted of PBMCs. These TCRs come from a man aged 18 to 30 in good health and CMV-seronegative.

In DNA, the CDR3 is TGTGCCAGCAGTTTGGGGCACCTCTCTGGGGCCAACGTCCTGACTTTC. It is translated as CASSLGHLSGANVLTF. This chain connects TRBV27 to TRBJ2-6; possibly TRBD1 for D (5 bases). Germline loops: CDR1 MNHEY, CDR2 SMNVEV (reference sequence). Between the trimmed V and J ends, which lost 3 bases and 0 bases, there was a span of 9 bases. The CDR3 spans 16 residues.

The genes are TRBV7-9 and TRBJ2-2; D might be TRBD2 (6 bases). Germline lookup yields CDR1 SEHNR and CDR2 FQNEAQ (reference sequence). The ends were cut back, 2 bases at V and 1 base at J, with 11 bases in the middle. The CDR3 runs to 16 residues. CDR3 DNA sequence: TGTGCCAGCAGCTTAAGCCTCGGGAGGAACACCGGGGAGCTGTTTTTT. It is translated as CASSLSLGRNTGELFF.

The chain joins TRBV6-1 to TRBJ1-5; D call uncertain. Trimming shortened V by 9 bases and J by 2 bases, and 14 bases separated the two germline ends. The CDR3 runs to 14 residues. Germline CDR1 MNHNS, CDR2 SASEGT. The CDR3: CASVKGERNQPQHF. DNA of the CDR3: TGTGCCAGTGTAAAGGGAGAGCGCAATCAGCCCCAGCATTTT.

The genes are TRBV5-1 and TRBJ1-4; a possible D gene is TRBD1 (5 bases). This CDR3 is 14 amino acids long. Deletions cut 3 bases from V and 6 bases from J, with 12 bases between. Germline V gives CDR1 SGHRS, CDR2 YFSETQ. CDR3 loop: CASSSGTVDEKLFF. The CDR3 nucleotides are TGCGCCAGCAGCTCCGGGACTGTGGATGAAAAACTGTTTTTT.

The J gene is TRBJ2-1, the V gene TRBV4-3, with 11 bases aligning to TRBD2. The CDR3 consists of 16 residues. Germline loops: CDR1 LGHNA, CDR2 YSLEER. V shed 3 bases, J shed 3 bases, and the junction held 4 bases outside the gene matches. The CDR3 loop reads CASSQATSGGYNEQFF. CDR3 sequence (DNA): TGCGCCAGCAGCCAGGCCACTAGCGGGGGCTACAATGAGCAGTTCTTC.

The V call is TRBV7-9, the J call TRBJ2-2; TRBD2 is a possible D gene (6 bases). Trimming removed 5 bases from V and 0 bases from J, with 13 bases in between. The CDR3 has 16 amino acids. Germline lookup yields CDR1 SEHNR and CDR2 FQNEAQ (reference sequence). CDR3 residues: CASSRAGTPNTGELFF. The DNA for the CDR3 is TGTGCCAGCAGCCGAGCTGGGACTCCGAACACCGGGGAGCTGTTTTTT.

This sequence joins TRBV7-3 and TRBJ2-5; 10 bases map to TRBD1. V shed 5 bases, J shed 0 bases, and the junction held 9 bases outside the gene matches. Germline V gives CDR1 SGHTA, CDR2 FQGTGA. This CDR3 comprises 17 residues. CDR3 in amino acids: CASSRRTGGEYQETQYF. CDR3 coding DNA: TGTGCCAGCAGCCGACGGACAGGGGGTGAGTACCAAGAGACCCAGTACTTC.

The chain joins TRBV6-5 to TRBJ2-7; 8 bases are a match to TRBD2. Per germline, CDR1 MNHEY and CDR2 SVGAGI. The CDR3 has 15 amino acids. V lost 5 bases and J lost 3; bases outside the gene matches: 9. The CDR3 bases are TGTGCCAGCAGTCTGGAAGCTAGCGGGCTCTACGAGCAGTACTTC. Amino acid sequence: CASSLEASGLYEQYF.

The chain joins TRBV11-2 to TRBJ1-1; 7 bases agree with TRBD1. V lost 6 bases to trimming and J lost 0 bases; unmatched junction nucleotides: 10. The CDR3 extends over 16 amino acids. CDR1 and CDR2 from the germline V gene are SGHAT and FQNNGV. The CDR3 reads CASRGPIDRVNTEAFF. The DNA of the CDR3 is TGTGCCAGCAGGGGGCCTATAGACAGGGTGAACACTGAAGCTTTCTTT.

This chain joins TRBV29-1 and TRBJ2-3, with 11 bases that match TRBD2. The CDR3 length is 13 residues. J gave up 3 bases and V 7 bases, and 3 bases lay outside the gene matches. The V gene's germline CDR1 is SQVTM and CDR2 ANQGSEA. The CDR3 loop reads CSGSGRATDTQYF. CDR3 coding DNA: TGCAGCGGTAGCGGGAGGGCAACAGATACGCAGTATTTT.

The chain recombines TRBV6-5 with TRBJ2-7; possible D gene TRBD1, 6 bases. CDR1 MNHEY and CDR2 SVGAGI come from the germline V gene. The CDR3 contains 13 residues. Deletions cut 8 bases from V and 4 bases from J, with 15 bases between. In nucleotides, the CDR3 is TGTGCCAGCTCGAGGACAGAAGTATACGAGCAGTACTTC. Protein: CASSRTEVYEQYF.

Written as DNA, the CDR3 is TGTGCCATCAGTGATCGAAACACCGATGAGCAGTTCTTC. This encodes CAISDRNTDEQFF. The V and J genes are TRBV10-3 and TRBJ2-1; D uncertain. Trimming removed 3 bases from V and 8 bases from J, with 11 bases in between. Germline values: CDR1 ENHRY, CDR2 SYGVKD. The CDR3 is made up of 13 amino acids.

The gene calls are TRBV27 and TRBJ2-1; D not certain. Germline CDR1 is MNHEY and CDR2 is SMNVEV (reference sequence). V was clipped by 1 base and J by 0 bases, with 10 bases between them. The CDR3 has 16 residues. CDR3 in DNA: TGTGCCAGCAGTTTATGGTCTGATAGCTCCTACAATGAGCAGTTCTTC. Its protein is CASSLWSDSSYNEQFF.

The rearrangement joins TRBV11-2 to TRBJ2-2; D is uncertain. V was trimmed by 5 bases and J by 4 bases, leaving 14 bases between them. This CDR3 has 15 amino acids. CDR1 and CDR2 (germline): SGHAT, FQNNGV. The CDR3 nucleotides are TGTGCCAGCAGCCCCGAATTAACAGTCACCGGGGAGCTGTTTTTT. Its protein product is CASSPELTVTGELFF.

The J gene is TRBJ2-1, the V gene TRBV19; the D is unclear. CDR3 length: 12 residues. Germline assignment: CDR1 LNHDA and CDR2 SQIVND (reference sequence). Between the trimmed V and J ends, which lost 5 bases and 3 bases, there was a span of 5 bases. The CDR3 coding sequence is TGTGCCAGTAGTGGCAGCTACAATGAGCAGTTCTTC. This gives the protein CASSGSYNEQFF.